This T cell receptor beta chain came from a study of chemoradiotherapy in HPV16-positive cancers. With regard to this clone: Its antigen is unknown.

Using immunoSEQ multiplex PCR, the repertoire was profiled, and TCRdb retains in-frame clones only, with some absent. The data contain 3,000 to 4,000 clones, roughly 75% of them singletons. From germline, CDR1 is SQVTM and CDR2 ANQGSEA. There are 15 residues in the CDR3. Trimming shortened V by 2 bases and J by 5 bases, and 19 bases separated the two germline ends. Points from the study as a whole: Only a couple of HPV16-positive patients supplied the functional HPV-specificity definition.

The sequence came from a human donor with HPV-associated anogenital cancer. This chain links TRBV29-1 with TRBJ2-7, with D maybe TRBD1 (5 bases). This sample was obtained from a patient who underwent chemoradiotherapy. The CDR3 DNA reads TGCAGCGTTGAAACTCCTGGACAATTCCCTCACGAGCAGTACTTC. This sequence encodes CSVETPGQFPHEQYF.